Included here is one TCR beta chain sequence, with context. Its antigen is undetermined. The sample originates from a study of human T cells and chemical hapten exposure. The overall study: Patch tests containing 0.01% DPC, applied to the upper back, were read at 6 days.

Regarding time point: patch test 2, 6 weeks after DPC sensitization. Treatment noted: therapeutic diphenylcyclopropenone sensitization with weekly scalp DPC. People who gave samples had alopecia, were 18 to 70 years old, and were suitable for DPC. Whole-study findings and limits: Patch test score rose with PT1 expanded TCRs, significant at 8, 16, 32, not 4.

TCRdb fed the RACE reads into MiXCR, producing one record per CDR3 protein. The profile shows 350,000 to 400,000 distinct CDR3 sequences, about 6.3% of them singletons. J gave up 3 bases and V 6 bases, and 8 bases lay outside the gene matches. Per the germline V gene, CDR1 is MNHEY and CDR2 is SVGAGI. The CDR3 is 15 residues long. Sequenced material: whole blood, taken in connection with sensitization to the hapten diphenylcyclopropenone (DPC). This receptor was obtained from a woman younger than 35 with alopecia areata. Some clones in this sample may be carry-over from other donors' samples. The chain links TRBV6-5 to TRBJ2-3; the match to TRBD2 covers 8 bases. In DNA, the CDR3 is TGTGCCAGCAGCGAACGGGGGGGCGGAACAGATACGCAGTATTTT. Encoded protein: CASSERGGGTDTQYF.